This T cell receptor beta chain was obtained from a study of PD-1 blockade in classical Hodgkin lymphoma. Study-wide background: Every 2 weeks, patients got 3 mg/kg intravenous nivolumab.

Clones were sequenced by immunoSEQ multiplex PCR, and TCRdb holds only the in-frame ones, with some missing. This table holds 25,000 to 35,000 clones, less than 80% found once. The length of the CDR3 is 12 residues. Indicated time point: cycle 4 day 1 (C4D1), after about 6 weeks of nivolumab. The patients all showed relapse after autologous stem cell transplantation, while their brentuximab vedotin exposure varied. Magnetic negative selection served to purify CD4+ T cells out of PBMCs that had been thawed. Progressive disease, partial response or complete response was each patient's best response. Study-wide findings and caveats: After ASCT, patients who started nivolumab under 1 year later were excluded. Relative to healthy donors, newly diagnosed patients reportedly had lower baseline TCR diversity, which was reported as lower still in relapsed/refractory patients.

This clone turned up a few times. Its antigen remains unidentified. V usage is TRBV21-1 and J usage is TRBJ2-7. TRBV21-1 is a documented pseudogene. Source: CD4+ T cells from blood, taken before the fourth cycle of nivolumab. This sequence was found in a human donor with classical Hodgkin lymphoma. Here the CDR3 DNA reads TGTGCCAGCAGCAAAGACCGGCAGAAGCAGTACTTC. Translation gives CASSKDRQKQYF.